Reported below is one T cell receptor (beta chain). The antigen it recognizes is unknown. Base qualities were left out, and no much larger clone turns up one base away. Enrolling through a virtual design, the prospective study's participants ranged in age from roughly 18 to 90 years and lived across about two dozen United States geographic areas. To assign participants to cohorts, the prospective study relied on clinical history that participants themselves reported in a screening survey and a study questionnaire. ImmuneRACE Cohort 3 recovered participants were defined by two consecutive negative NP/OP PCR tests, healthcare professional clearance, or symptom resolution. In the prospective study, whole blood, serum and a nasopharyngeal or oropharyngeal swab were collected from each participant by mobile phlebotomists. Additional blood draws and questionnaires over an approximately 2-month period could optionally be provided by prospective study participants. Before DNA extraction, blood samples from the prospective study were shipped at room temperature or frozen.

This sample was included in a study of blood T cell repertoires in COVID-19 (dated by TCRdb to 2019 to 2021). About the full investigation: Collaborator samples came from the United States, Italy and Spain and covered acute and convalescent phases of COVID-19. The prospective study material was composed of cDNA or gDNA derived from T cells, B-cell-depleted T cells, or PBMCs. The dataset comprised deeply sampled blood TCRbeta repertoires from subjects exposed to, actively infected with, or recovered from COVID-19. The repertoires were released in a freely available public database meant as a resource for research on the immune response to SARS-CoV-2. The samples were drawn from two sources: the first 160 participants of the ongoing ImmuneRACE study, and about 1,300 subjects contributed by 6 global collaborators. The sample metadata nearly always contained a de-identified subject ID, COVID-19 status, age in years and sex. Where available, HLA class I and class II types were obtained from metadata supplied by the sample provider rather than from assay-based typing. What the authors observed across the whole study: How much clinical and demographic metadata was included differed by source and by participant, and the metadata was provided uncurated.

TCRbeta CDR3 regions were amplified from genomic DNA by means of the immunoSEQ Assay, a bias-controlled multiplex PCR. Under the source paper's analysis protocol: The number of nucleated cells in each sample was estimated by amplification of reference gene primers within the assay. To quantify the absolute abundance of each unique TCRbeta CDR3 rearrangement, sequence reads were collapsed and filtered. For each sample, productive Simpson clonality was calculated as the square root of Simpson's diversity index across productive rearrangements. Drawn from immuneACCESS, this table holds only the in-frame rearrangements with V and J called that TCRdb kept. Clones are partly lost; checked studies trace under half to an unresolved V gene and leave the rest unexplained. Clone size and V and J calls were adopted from that table, with D and trimming inferred from the DNA. The sample table records fewer than 350,000 clones; 85% of these occur just once. About 2.3% of the sample is held by the ten biggest clonotypes.

Including the terminal cysteine and phenylalanine, the CDR3 comprises 18 residues. This entry keeps only the CDR3 DNA: 54 bases, framed from base 1. The junction shows trimming of 0 bases on V and 4 bases on J, plus 22 bases between the germline ends. The germline V gene specifies LGHNA as CDR1 and YSLEER as CDR2. This sequence was found in a woman in her fifties or sixties who had recovered from COVID-19. The sequenced material came from PBMCs or T cells enriched from blood (not recorded which). The V and J genes are TRBV4-3 and TRBJ2-7; a tentative D call is TRBD2 (6 bases match). CDR3 region: CASSQDRGFWDGGYEQYF. The nucleotide sequence is TGCGCCAGCAGCCAAGATCGGGGTTTTTGGGACGGAGGGTACGAGCAGTACTTC.